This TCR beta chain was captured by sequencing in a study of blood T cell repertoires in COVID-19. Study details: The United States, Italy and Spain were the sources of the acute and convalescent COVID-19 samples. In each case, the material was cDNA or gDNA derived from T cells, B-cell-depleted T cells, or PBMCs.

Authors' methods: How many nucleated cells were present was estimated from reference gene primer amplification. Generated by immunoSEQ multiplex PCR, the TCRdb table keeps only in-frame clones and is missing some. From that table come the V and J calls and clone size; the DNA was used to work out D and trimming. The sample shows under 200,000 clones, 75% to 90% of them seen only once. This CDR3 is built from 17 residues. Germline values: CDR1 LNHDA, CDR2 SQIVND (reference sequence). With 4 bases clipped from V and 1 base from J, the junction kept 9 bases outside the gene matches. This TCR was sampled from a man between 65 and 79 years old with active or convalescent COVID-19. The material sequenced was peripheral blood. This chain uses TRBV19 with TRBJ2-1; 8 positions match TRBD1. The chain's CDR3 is CASSTAGQALSYNEQFF. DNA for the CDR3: TGTGCCAGTAGTACTGCGGGACAGGCATTATCCTACAATGAGCAGTTCTTC. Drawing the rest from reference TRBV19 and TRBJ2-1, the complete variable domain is DGGITQSPKYLFRKEGQNVTLSCEQNLNHDAMYWYRQDPGQGLRLIYYSQIVNDFQKGDIAEGYSVSREKKESFPLTVTSAQKNPTAFYLCASSTAGQALSYNEQFFGPGTRLTVL.